The clone carrying this T cell receptor (beta chain) was detected a few times. The antigen remains unidentified. This specimen belongs to a study of T-cell reconstitution after alpha-beta-depleted transplantation in children. Study findings and constraints: One year after transplant, T-cell counts and diversity came mostly from newly produced T cells. Expanded graft clones numbering several hundred reportedly gave rise to alpha-beta T cells about two months after transplant. The origin of high day-60 TCRbeta diversity in some patients lay in surviving recipient T cells and thymic progenitors.

Construction of the TCRbeta library involved unique molecular identifiers. From the PCR reads, TCRdb called clonotypes with MiXCR, one entry per CDR3 protein. Found here are almost 500,000 distinct CDR3 sequences, under 12% of them singletons; the top ten hold around 2%. The germline CDR1 and CDR2 sequences are GTSNPN and SVGIG (reference sequence). The CDR3 extends over 13 amino acids. V lost 1 base and J 0 bases, leaving 5 bases between the germline ends. The TCR comes from a child aged 2-9 years with inherited bone marrow failure, due to receive a stem cell transplant. The sample consisted of PBMCs, taken before TCRalphabeta/CD19-depleted stem cell transplant. J is TRBJ2-3 and V is TRBV30; D is ambiguous. CDR3 DNA sequence: TGTGCCTGGAGTGCGGCTAGCACAGATACGCAGTATTTT. Amino acids: CAWSAASTDTQYF.